This TCR beta chain was sequenced for a study of regulatory T cells in long-lasting Graves disease. Study-level background: Graves' patients, diagnosed recently, had received antithyroid drugs under 3 months. Study-level points and caveats: Analysis covered peripheral blood alone, not thyroid tissue. Persistent disease samples used TRBV28, TRBJ1-2 and TRBJ2-5 preferentially.

Germline V gene lookup returns CDR1 SGHRS and CDR2 YFSETQ. V was trimmed by 0 bases and J by 0 bases, leaving 13 bases between them. The CDR3 extends over 17 amino acids. Regarding time point: newly diagnosed GD, antithyroid drugs for less than 3 months. Following extraction of RNA from PBMCs, that RNA was used to make the TCR library. Through Arm-PCR of CDR3 regions and iRepertoire HTBI primers, TCR beta libraries were built. Each CDR3 protein gets one entry after TCRdb re-called the multiplex PCR reads with MiXCR. The data hold a few hundred thousand distinct CDR3 sequences, with approximately 12% observed a single time. This clonotype was observed at least ten times. Its specificity is unknown. The data were also submitted as part of a second study, on T cells in Graves' hyperthyroidism and ophthalmopathy.

The genes are TRBV5-1 and TRBJ2-1; perhaps TRBD1 as D (5 bases). The source material was peripheral blood mononuclear cells (PBMCs), sampled at new diagnosis, from a patient treated with antithyroid drugs. This receptor was taken from a young woman with Graves disease. In nucleotides, the CDR3 is TGCGCCAGCAGCTTGGAACAGGTCCATACCTCCTACAATGAGCAGTTCTTC. Translating it yields CASSLEQVHTSYNEQFF.